The 20 T cell receptor beta chains below come from one sample, sequenced in a study of cytotoxic CD8 clonotypes in ibrutinib-treated CLL. TCRdb's copy holds only in-frame clones and misses some; the assay was immunoSEQ multiplex PCR. The sample lists roughly 200,000 clones; 55% to 85% were seen once. The material sequenced was PBMCs, taken after 24 months of ibrutinib treatment. All receptors come from a human donor with chronic lymphocytic leukemia.

This clone occurred once. The rearrangement joins TRBV28 to TRBJ1-5; D is possibly TRBD1 (5 bases). CDR3 size: 17 residues. Trimming cost V 2 bases and J 1 base, with 15 bases left between them. From germline, CDR1 is MDHEN and CDR2 SYDVKM. The CDR3 here is CASSLGAGMMSNQPQHF. The CDR3 DNA follows: TGTGCCAGCAGTTTAGGAGCAGGGATGATGAGCAATCAGCCCCAGCATTTT.

This chain links TRBV11-1 with TRBJ2-7, with TRBD2 identical over 15 bases. This CDR3 has 17 amino acids. Germline V gene data show CDR1 as SGHAT and CDR2 as FQDESV (reference sequence). The V gene end was trimmed by 6 bases and the J gene end by 9 bases; junction bases not matched to a gene: 15. The CDR3 nucleotides read TGTGCCAGCAGTTCCAACCCGGGACTAGCGGGAGGAGACGGGCAGTACTTC. Translated: CASSSNPGLAGGDGQYF. Using reference TRBV11-1 and TRBJ2-7 for the parts outside the CDR3, the full variable domain is EAEVAQSPRYKITEKSQAVAFWCDPISGHATLYWYRQILGQGPELLVQFQDESVVDDSQLPKDRFSAERLKGVDSTLKIQPAELGDSAMYLCASSSNPGLAGGDGQYFGPGTRLTVT.

This chain links TRBV5-1 with TRBJ1-1; the D is unclear. The CDR3 is 17 residues long. The V end was cut by 5 bases, the J end by 1 base, with 21 bases between. CDR1 SGHRS and CDR2 YFSETQ come from the germline V gene. CDR3 in DNA: TGCGCCAGCAGTAAGGGTGCGGCGAATTTAGAGAACACTGAAGCTTTCTTT. As protein: CASSKGAANLENTEAFF.

This chain uses TRBV27 with TRBJ2-1; TRBD2 aligns across 9 bases. The CDR3 has 16 amino acids. Germline V gives CDR1 MNHEY, CDR2 SMNVEV (reference sequence). With V trimmed by 2 bases and J by 5 bases, 7 bases remained unmatched. CDR3 nucleotides: TGTGCCAGCAGTTTAAATTTGCGGGAGGGCCACAATGAGCAGTTCTTC. The encoded protein is CASSLNLREGHNEQFF.

This chain joins TRBV29-1 and TRBJ1-2; 7 bases fit TRBD1. Germline loops: CDR1 SQVTM, CDR2 ANQGSEA. Trimming at V came to 3 bases and at J to 6 bases, leaving 16 bases not matched to a gene. There are 16 residues in the CDR3. CDR3 DNA sequence: TGCAGCGTTGACTCTACCCGGGACAGTGCCTGGCATGGCTACACCTTC. Amino acid sequence: CSVDSTRDSAWHGYTF.

Only one count was recorded for this clone. The V gene is TRBV11-3, the J gene TRBJ2-3; 9 bases agree with TRBD1. The germline gives CDR1 SGHNT, CDR2 YENEEA. V trimming: 5 bases; J trimming: 5 bases; junction bases outside the gene matches: 8. CDR3 length: 15 amino acids. The CDR3 DNA follows: TGTGCCAGCAGCCTGGGACAGGGTTTTGGAGATACGCAGTATTTT. Its protein product is CASSLGQGFGDTQYF.

This clone was counted between two and nine times. The gene calls are TRBV6-1 and TRBJ1-2; no reliable D call. Germline CDR1 is MNHNS and CDR2 is SASEGT. CDR3 length: 12 amino acids. Trimming left V 0 bases short and J 6 bases short, with 5 bases between. CDR3 nucleotides: TGTGCCAGCAGTGAAGCGGGTGATGGCTACACCTTC. Amino acid sequence: CASSEAGDGYTF.

The chain joins TRBV4-2 to TRBJ2-1; D not certain. Trimming took off 0 bases at V and 1 base at J, with 10 bases between the two ends. Germline CDR1 LGHNA, CDR2 YNFKEQ. The CDR3 is 16 amino acids. CDR3 coding DNA: TGTGCCAGCAGCCAAGAGCGGATCCTATCCTACAATGAGCAGTTCTTC. As protein: CASSQERILSYNEQFF.

The genes are TRBV7-9 and TRBJ1-2; maybe TRBD1 (5 bases). Looked up from germline, CDR1 is SEHNR and CDR2 is FQNEAQ (reference sequence). V shed 2 bases and J shed 10 bases, with 11 bases lying between them. This CDR3 region has 12 residues. CDR3 nucleotide sequence: TGTGCCAGCAGCTTATTGGGGCAGGCCTACACCTTC. It encodes CASSLLGQAYTF.

This chain joins TRBV15 and TRBJ2-3, with TRBD1 identical over 9 bases. CDR1 is LNHNV and CDR2 is YYDKDF in the germline V gene (reference sequence). V lost 6 bases and J lost 3; bases outside the gene matches: 10. CDR3 size: 16 residues. The CDR3 sequence: CATRTSMDRGTDTQYF. CDR3 nucleotides: TGTGCCACCAGAACCAGCATGGACAGGGGAACAGATACGCAGTATTTT.

The chain joins TRBV7-2 to TRBJ2-2; D unclear. Looked up from germline, CDR1 is SGHTA and CDR2 is FQGNSA. V gave up 5 bases and J gave up 7 bases, with 8 bases separating them. The CDR3 sequence is 12 residues long. The CDR3 DNA reads TGTGCCAGCAGCGCGTATCACGGGGAGCTGTTTTTT. This sequence encodes CASSAYHGELFF. Full variable domain (outside the CDR3, taken from reference TRBV7-2 and TRBJ2-2): GAGVSQSPSNKVTEKGKDVELRCDPISGHTALYWYRQSLGQGLEFLIYFQGNSAPDKSGLPSDRFSAERTGGSVSTLTIQRTQQEDSAVYLCASSAYHGELFFGEGSRLTVL.

This clone has just a few counts. This chain uses TRBV11-3 with TRBJ2-2; no definite D call. The V and J ends lost 2 bases and 6 bases respectively, with 7 bases between them. CDR3 size: 13 residues. Germline CDR1 and CDR2: SGHNT and YENEEA. CDR3 sequence: CASSLHPAGELFF. In DNA form, the CDR3 reads TGTGCCAGCAGCTTACACCCCGCCGGGGAGCTGTTTTTT.

This clone appeared a few times. This chain links TRBV7-8 with TRBJ2-7; D gene ambiguous. Trimming shortened V by 1 base and J by 3 bases, and 10 bases separated the two germline ends. CDR3 size: 14 residues. From germline, CDR1 is SGHVS and CDR2 FQNEAQ. The DNA for the CDR3 is TGTGCCAGCAGCTTAGAGGCTCGCTACTACGAGCAGTACTTC. Translation: CASSLEARYYEQYF.

A single count supports this clone. The V gene is TRBV5-1, the J gene TRBJ2-5; TRBD2 is a possible D gene (5 bases). V gave up 0 bases and J gave up 2 bases, with 11 bases separating them. Germline CDR1 is SGHRS and CDR2 is YFSETQ. The CDR3 is made up of 15 amino acids. Written as DNA, the CDR3 is TGCGCCAGCAGCTTGGTCGGGAACCGTCAAGAGACCCAGTACTTC. Protein product: CASSLVGNRQETQYF.

The chain is built from TRBV6-1 and TRBJ1-5, with D possibly matching TRBD1 (5 bases). This CDR3 spans 12 amino acids. CDR1 and CDR2 from the germline V gene are MNHNS and SASEGT. The V end was cut by 9 bases, the J end by 4 bases, with 10 bases between. Here the CDR3 DNA reads TGTGCCAGTCAGGGTGGTAATCAGCCCCAGCATTTT. Translating gives CASQGGNQPQHF.

This rearrangement joins TRBV21-1 to TRBJ1-4; no DNA check was done on the table's D call, TRBD1. TRBV21-1 has pseudogene status. The CDR3 totals 17 residues. CDR3 region: CASSTNRGPHLNEKLFF. The CDR3 coding sequence is TGTGCCAGCAGCACGAACAGGGGACCCCATTTAAATGAAAAACTGTTTTTT.

This chain joins TRBV28 and TRBJ2-5; TRBD2 agrees at 14 bases. Germline assignment: CDR1 MDHEN and CDR2 SYDVKM. CDR3 length: 16 residues. The ends lost 5 bases at V and 5 bases at J; junction bases unmatched: 7. CDR3 residues: CASSRTSGRRAETQYF. The CDR3, as DNA: TGTGCCAGCAGTAGGACTAGCGGGAGGCGTGCTGAGACCCAGTACTTC.

The rearrangement uses TRBV6-5 and TRBJ2-3; D is undetermined. Germline V CDR1 and CDR2: MNHEY, SVGAGI. The CDR3 has 14 amino acids. Trimming cost V 4 bases and J 2 bases, with 10 bases left between them. CDR3 DNA: TGTGCCAGCAGTTTAAGGCGGAACACAGATACGCAGTATTTT. As protein: CASSLRRNTDTQYF.

This chain uses TRBV4-3 with TRBJ2-1, with a weak D call TRBD2 (6 bases). V was shortened by 4 bases and J by 4 bases, with 8 bases between the two germline ends. Germline CDR1 is LGHNA and CDR2 is YSLEER. CDR3 length: 13 residues. The CDR3 DNA reads as TGCGCCAGCAGCCCCGCGGGATACAATGAGCAGTTCTTC. It encodes CASSPAGYNEQFF.

V usage is TRBV11-3 and J usage is TRBJ2-7; weak D call: TRBD2 (5 bases). The germline CDR1 and CDR2 sequences are SGHNT and YENEEA. Trimming removed 1 base at V and 6 bases at J, with 10 bases between. The CDR3 spans 13 residues. CDR3 DNA: TGTGCCAGCAGCTTAGCCGAGGGTTTCGAGCAGTACTTC. It translates to CASSLAEGFEQYF.